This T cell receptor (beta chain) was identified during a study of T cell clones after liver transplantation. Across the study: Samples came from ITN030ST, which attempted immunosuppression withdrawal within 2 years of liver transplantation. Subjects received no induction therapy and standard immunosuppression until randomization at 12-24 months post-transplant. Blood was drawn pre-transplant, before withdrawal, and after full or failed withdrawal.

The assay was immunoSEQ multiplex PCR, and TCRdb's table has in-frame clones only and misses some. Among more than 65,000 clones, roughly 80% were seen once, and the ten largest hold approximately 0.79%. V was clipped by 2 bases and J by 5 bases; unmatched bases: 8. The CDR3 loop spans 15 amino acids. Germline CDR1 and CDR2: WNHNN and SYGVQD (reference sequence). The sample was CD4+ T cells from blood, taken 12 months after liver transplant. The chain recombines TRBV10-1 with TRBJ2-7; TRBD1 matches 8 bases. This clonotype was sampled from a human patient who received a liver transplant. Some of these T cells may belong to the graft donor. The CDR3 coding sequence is TGCGCCAGCAGTGAGGACAGGGGCTTAGACAACGAGCAGTACTTC. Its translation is CASSEDRGLDNEQYF.